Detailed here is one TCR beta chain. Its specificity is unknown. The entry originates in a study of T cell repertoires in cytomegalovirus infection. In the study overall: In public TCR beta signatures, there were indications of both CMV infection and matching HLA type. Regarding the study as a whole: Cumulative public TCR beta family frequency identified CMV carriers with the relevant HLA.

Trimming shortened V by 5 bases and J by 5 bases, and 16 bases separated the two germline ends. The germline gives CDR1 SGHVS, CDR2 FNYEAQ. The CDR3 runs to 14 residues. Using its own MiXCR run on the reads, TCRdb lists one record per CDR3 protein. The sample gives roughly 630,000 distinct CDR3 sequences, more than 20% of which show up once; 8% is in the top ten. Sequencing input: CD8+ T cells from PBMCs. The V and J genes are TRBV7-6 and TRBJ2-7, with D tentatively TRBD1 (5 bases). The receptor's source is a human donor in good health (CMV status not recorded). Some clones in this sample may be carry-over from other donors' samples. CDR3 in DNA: TGTGCCAGCAGCAAAATTACAGGAGCCGACGAGCAGTACTTC. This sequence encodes CASSKITGADEQYF.